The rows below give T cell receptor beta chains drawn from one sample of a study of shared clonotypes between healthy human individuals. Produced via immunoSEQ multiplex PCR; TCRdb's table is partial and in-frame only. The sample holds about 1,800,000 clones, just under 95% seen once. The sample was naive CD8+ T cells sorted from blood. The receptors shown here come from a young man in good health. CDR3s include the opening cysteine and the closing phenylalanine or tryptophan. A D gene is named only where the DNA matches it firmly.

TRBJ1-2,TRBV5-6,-,CASSPGGGDYGYTF
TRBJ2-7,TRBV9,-,CASSGGPNEQYF
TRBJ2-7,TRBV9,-,CASSVRTVDEQYF
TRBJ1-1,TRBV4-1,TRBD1,CASSYRGQNTEAFF
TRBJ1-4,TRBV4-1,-,CASSPENEKLFF
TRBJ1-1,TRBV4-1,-,CASSPGGKSMNTEAFF
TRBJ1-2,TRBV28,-,CASSVTESYGYTF
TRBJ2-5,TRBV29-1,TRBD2,CSVEGSSGRAGETQYF
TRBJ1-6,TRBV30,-,CAWSVLNTEGGSYNSPLHF
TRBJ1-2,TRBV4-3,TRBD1,CASSQVGTGGPYGYTF
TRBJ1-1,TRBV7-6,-,CASSLAGENTEAFF
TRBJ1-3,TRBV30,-,CAWSGGVHSGNTIYF
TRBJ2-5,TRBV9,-,CASSGSEETQYF
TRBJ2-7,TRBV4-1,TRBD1,CASSQDRQGESYEQYF
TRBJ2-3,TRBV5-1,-,CASSEGTTSTDTQYF
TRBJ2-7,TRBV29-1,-,CSVEGTLGREGEQYF
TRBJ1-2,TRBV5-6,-,CASSFGQAPGYGYTF
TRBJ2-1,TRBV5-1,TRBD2,CASSLAAGLAVDNEQFF
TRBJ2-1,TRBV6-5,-,CASSWRESTIEQFF
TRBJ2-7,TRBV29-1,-,CSVEGRHYEQYF
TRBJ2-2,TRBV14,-,CATTDDTYTGELFF
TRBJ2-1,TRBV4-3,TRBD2,CASSTLEAGSDNEQFF
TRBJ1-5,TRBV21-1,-,CASSKVYRKGQPQHF
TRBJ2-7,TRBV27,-,CASSLSRSSYEQYF
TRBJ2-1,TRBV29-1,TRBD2,CSVGTSGGYNEQFF
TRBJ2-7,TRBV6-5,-,CASSYSSLGASYEQYF
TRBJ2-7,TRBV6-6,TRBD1,CASSWTGFEQYF
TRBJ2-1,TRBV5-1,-,CASKGENNEQFF
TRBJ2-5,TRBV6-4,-,CASKVLARGETQYF
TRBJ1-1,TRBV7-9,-,CASSIQGAPEAFF
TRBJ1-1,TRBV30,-,CAWSAMGGATEAFF
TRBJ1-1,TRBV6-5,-,CASSPGAGGTEAFF
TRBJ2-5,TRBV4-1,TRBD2,CASSHWTGGEETQYF
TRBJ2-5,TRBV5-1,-,CASTSSTGQETQYF
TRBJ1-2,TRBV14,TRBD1,CASSQDRDRRFYGYTF
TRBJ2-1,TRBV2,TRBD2,CASSEGLQNNEQFF
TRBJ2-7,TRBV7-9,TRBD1,CASSRPGTGSHEQYF
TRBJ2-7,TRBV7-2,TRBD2,CASSFGLAGEAYEQYF
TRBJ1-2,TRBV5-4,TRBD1,CASSLTGLIYGYTF
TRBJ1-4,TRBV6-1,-,CASSEDTGAGEKLFF
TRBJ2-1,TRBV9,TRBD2,CASSGDYSSYNEQFF
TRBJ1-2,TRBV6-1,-,CASSELGTLVNYGYTF
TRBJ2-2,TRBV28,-,CASSPRGVEYTGELFF
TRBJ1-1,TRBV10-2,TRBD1,CASSETGGATEAFF
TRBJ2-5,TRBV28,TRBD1,CASSLGLQGAREEETQYF
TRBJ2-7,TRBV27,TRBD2,CASSLPPSAGGPREQYF
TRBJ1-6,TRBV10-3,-,CAISDTGTQNSPLHF